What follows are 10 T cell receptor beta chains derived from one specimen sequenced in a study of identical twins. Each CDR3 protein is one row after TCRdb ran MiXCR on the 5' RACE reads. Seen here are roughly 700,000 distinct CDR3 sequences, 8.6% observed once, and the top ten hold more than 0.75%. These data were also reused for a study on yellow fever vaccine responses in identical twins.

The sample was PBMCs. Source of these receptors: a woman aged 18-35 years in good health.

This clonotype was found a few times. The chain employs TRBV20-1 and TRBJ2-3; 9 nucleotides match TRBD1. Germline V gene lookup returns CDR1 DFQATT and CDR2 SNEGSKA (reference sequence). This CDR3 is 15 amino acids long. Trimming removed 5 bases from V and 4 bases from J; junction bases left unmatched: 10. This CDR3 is CSAPTGTGFADTQYF. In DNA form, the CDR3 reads TGCAGTGCTCCTACCGGGACAGGGTTCGCAGATACGCAGTATTTT.

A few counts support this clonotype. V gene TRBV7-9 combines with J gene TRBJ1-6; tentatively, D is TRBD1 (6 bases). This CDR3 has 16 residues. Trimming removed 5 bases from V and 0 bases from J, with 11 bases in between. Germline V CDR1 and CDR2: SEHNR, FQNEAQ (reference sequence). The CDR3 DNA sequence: TGTGCCAGCAGCGACACAGGGAGCTCCTATAATTCACCCCTCCACTTT. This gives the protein CASSDTGSSYNSPLHF.

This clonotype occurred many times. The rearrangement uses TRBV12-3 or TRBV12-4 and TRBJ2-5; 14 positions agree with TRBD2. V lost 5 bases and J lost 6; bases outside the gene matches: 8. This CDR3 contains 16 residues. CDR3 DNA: TGTGCCAGCAGTCCGGGACTAGCGGGAGTCTTCAAGACCCAGTACTTC. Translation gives CASSPGLAGVFKTQYF.

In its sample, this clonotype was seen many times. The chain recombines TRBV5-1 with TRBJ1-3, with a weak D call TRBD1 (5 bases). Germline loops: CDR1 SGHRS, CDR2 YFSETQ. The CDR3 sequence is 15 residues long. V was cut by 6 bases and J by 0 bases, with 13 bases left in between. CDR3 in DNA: TGCGCCAGCACCAGGGACGGGAGCTCTGGAAACACCATATATTTT. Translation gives CASTRDGSSGNTIYF.

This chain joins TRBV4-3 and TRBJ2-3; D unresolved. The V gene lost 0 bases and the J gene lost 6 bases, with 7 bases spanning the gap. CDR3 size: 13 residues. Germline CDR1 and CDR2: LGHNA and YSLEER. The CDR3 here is CASSQDLVDTQYF. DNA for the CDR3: TGCGCCAGCAGCCAAGATCTTGTGGATACGCAGTATTTT.

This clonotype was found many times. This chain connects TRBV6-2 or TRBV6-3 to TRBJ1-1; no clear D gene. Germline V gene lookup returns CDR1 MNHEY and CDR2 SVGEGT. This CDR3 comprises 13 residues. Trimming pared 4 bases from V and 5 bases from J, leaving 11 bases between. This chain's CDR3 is CASSLSIRTEAFF. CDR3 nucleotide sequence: TGTGCCAGCAGTTTATCAATACGGACTGAAGCTTTCTTT.

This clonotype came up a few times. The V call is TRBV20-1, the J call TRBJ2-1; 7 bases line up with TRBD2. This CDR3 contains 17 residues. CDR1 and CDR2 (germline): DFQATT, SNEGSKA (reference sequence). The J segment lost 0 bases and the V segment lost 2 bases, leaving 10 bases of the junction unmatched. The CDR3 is CSARYALARGSYNEQFF. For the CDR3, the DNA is TGCAGTGCTAGATACGCACTAGCGAGAGGCTCCTACAATGAGCAGTTCTTC.

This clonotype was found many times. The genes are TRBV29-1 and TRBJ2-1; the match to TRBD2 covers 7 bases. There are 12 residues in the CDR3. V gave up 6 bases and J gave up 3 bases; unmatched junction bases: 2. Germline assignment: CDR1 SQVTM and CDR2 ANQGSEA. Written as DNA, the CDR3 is TGCAGCGTAGGACTAGTCTACAATGAGCAGTTCTTC. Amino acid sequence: CSVGLVYNEQFF.

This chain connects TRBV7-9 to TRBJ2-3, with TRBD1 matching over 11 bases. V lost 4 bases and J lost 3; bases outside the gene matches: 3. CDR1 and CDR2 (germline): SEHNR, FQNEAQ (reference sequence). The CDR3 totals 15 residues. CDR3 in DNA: TGTGCCAGCAGCTGGGGACAGGGGGGAACAGATACGCAGTATTTT. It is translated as CASSWGQGGTDTQYF.

CDR3 region: CASSLELAGGGDTQYF. Written as DNA, the CDR3 is TGTGCCAGCAGCCTCGAGTTAGCGGGAGGAGGAGATACGCAGTATTTT. The genes are TRBV5-4 and TRBJ2-3; TRBD2 matches 10 bases. V trimming: 4 bases; J trimming: 5 bases; junction bases outside the gene matches: 10. The CDR3 runs 16 residues. Germline CDR1 SGHNT, CDR2 YYREEE (reference sequence).